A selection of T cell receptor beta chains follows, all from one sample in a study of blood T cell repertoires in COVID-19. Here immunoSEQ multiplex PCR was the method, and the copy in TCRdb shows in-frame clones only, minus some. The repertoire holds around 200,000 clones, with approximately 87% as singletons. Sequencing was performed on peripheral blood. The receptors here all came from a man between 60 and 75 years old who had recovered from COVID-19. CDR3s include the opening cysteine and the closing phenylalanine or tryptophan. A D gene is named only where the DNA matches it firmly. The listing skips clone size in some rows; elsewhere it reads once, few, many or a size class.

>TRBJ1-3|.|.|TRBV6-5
CASSLGLVRGNTIYF
TGTGCCAGCAGCCTAGGACTGGTCCGCGGAAACACCATATATTTT
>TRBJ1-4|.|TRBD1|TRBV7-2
CASSLALGGAGEKLFF
TGTGCCAGCAGCTTAGCCCTAGGGGGCGCAGGTGAAAAACTGTTTTTT
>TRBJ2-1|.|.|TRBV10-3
CAISVTAGKGNEQFF
TGTGCCATCAGTGTAACGGCAGGGAAGGGAAATGAGCAGTTCTTC
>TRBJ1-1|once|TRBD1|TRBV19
CASSFTGGEFLETEAFF
TGTGCCAGTAGTTTCACAGGGGGCGAGTTCCTCGAGACTGAAGCTTTCTTT
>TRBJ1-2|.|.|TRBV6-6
CASSYPPGGNYGYTF
TGTGCCAGCAGCTACCCCCCGGGTGGGAACTATGGCTACACCTTC
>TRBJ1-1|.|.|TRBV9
CASSADYNPEAFF
TGTGCCAGCAGCGCAGACTACAACCCTGAAGCTTTCTTT
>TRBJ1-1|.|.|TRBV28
CATLQGNTEAFF
TGTGCCACGCTTCAGGGAAACACTGAAGCTTTCTTT
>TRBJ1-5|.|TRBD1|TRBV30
CAWSGGQGGSQPQHF
TGTGCCTGGAGCGGGGGACAGGGGGGAAGTCAGCCCCAGCATTTT
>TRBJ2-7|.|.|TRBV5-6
CASSPSQGTDYF
TGTGCCAGCAGCCCATCACAGGGAACCGACTACTTC
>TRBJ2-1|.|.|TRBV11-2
CASSSGQYNEQFF
TGTGCCAGCAGCTCGGGACAATACAATGAGCAGTTCTTC
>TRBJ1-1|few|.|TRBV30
CAWIGGLNTEAFF
TGTGCCTGGATCGGGGGGCTCAACACTGAAGCTTTCTTT
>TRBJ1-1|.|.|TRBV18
CASSQQKNTEAFF
TGTGCCAGCTCACAACAGAAGAACACTGAAGCTTTCTTT
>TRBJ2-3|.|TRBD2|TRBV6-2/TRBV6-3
CASSYRAGVDTQYF
TGTGCCAGCAGTTATCGGGCGGGGGTAGATACGCAGTATTTT
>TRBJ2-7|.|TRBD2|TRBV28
CASRTGTRINEQYF
TGTGCCAGCAGAACCGGGACTAGAATTAACGAGCAGTACTTC
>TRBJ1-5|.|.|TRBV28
CASRGGGGGQPQHF
TGTGCCAGCAGGGGGGGTGGGGGAGGTCAGCCCCAGCATTTT
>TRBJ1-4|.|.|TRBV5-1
CASSLPDGEKLFF
TGCGCCAGCAGCTTACCCGACGGGGAAAAACTGTTTTTT
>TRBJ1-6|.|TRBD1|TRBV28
CASIGGGGYDSPLHF
TGTGCCAGCATTGGAGGGGGCGGCTATGATTCACCCCTCCACTTT
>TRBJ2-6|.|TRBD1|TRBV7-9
CASSWYRGADLGANVLTF
TGTGCCAGCAGCTGGTACAGGGGTGCGGATTTGGGGGCCAACGTCCTGACTTTC
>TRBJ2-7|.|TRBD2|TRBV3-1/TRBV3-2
CASSQDPPRNSGGRPYEQYF
TGTGCCAGCAGCCAAGATCCCCCCCGGAATAGCGGGGGGCGACCCTACGAGCAGTACTTC
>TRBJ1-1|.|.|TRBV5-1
CASSSYAVGTEAFF
TGCGCCAGCAGCTCTTACGCGGTTGGCACTGAAGCTTTCTTT
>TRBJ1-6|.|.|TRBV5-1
CASSPAGSYNSPLHF
TGCGCCAGCAGCCCGGCAGGCTCCTATAATTCACCCCTCCACTTT
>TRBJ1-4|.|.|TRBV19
CASSIDQGGEKLFF
TGTGCCAGTAGTATAGACCAGGGAGGGGAAAAACTGTTTTTT
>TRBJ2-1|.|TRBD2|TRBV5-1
CASSLFAGGVTSSYNEQFF
TGCGCCAGCAGCTTGTTTGCGGGGGGCGTTACCTCCTCCTACAATGAGCAGTTCTTC
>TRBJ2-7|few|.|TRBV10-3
CAISESNKREQYF
TGTGCCATCAGTGAGTCCAACAAACGCGAGCAGTACTTC
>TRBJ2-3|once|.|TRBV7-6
CASSFGQKSGTDTQYF
TGTGCCAGCAGCTTTGGACAGAAATCAGGCACAGATACGCAGTATTTT
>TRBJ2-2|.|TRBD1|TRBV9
CASSEATGGNGELFF
TGTGCCAGCAGTGAAGCGACAGGGGGCAACGGGGAGCTGTTTTTT
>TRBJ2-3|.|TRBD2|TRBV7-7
CASSRTSGIGDTQYF
TGTGCCAGCAGCCGGACTAGCGGGATCGGAGATACGCAGTATTTT
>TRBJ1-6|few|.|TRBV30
CAWSARKRPRGSSYNSPLHF
TGTGCCTGGAGTGCCCGAAAGAGACCCCGAGGGAGCTCCTATAATTCACCCCTCCACTTT
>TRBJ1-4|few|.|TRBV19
CASRSQAVDEKLFF
TGTGCCAGTAGATCTCAGGCAGTGGATGAAAAACTGTTTTTT
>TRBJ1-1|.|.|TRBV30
CAWSVDRLNTEAFF
TGTGCCTGGAGTGTAGACAGGCTGAACACTGAAGCTTTCTTT
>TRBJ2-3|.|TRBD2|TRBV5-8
CASSFGSGRTDTQYF
TGTGCCAGCAGCTTTGGTAGCGGGAGGACAGATACGCAGTATTTT
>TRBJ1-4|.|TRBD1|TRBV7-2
CASSSDRGGVEKLFF
TGTGCCAGCAGCTCCGACAGGGGGGGTGTCGAAAAACTGTTTTTT
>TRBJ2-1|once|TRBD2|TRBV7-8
CASTSPISGGNEQFF
TGTGCCAGCACCTCCCCGATTAGCGGGGGGAATGAGCAGTTCTTC
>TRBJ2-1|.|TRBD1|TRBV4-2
CASSQEWDSYNEQFF
TGTGCCAGCAGCCAAGAGTGGGACAGCTACAATGAGCAGTTCTTC
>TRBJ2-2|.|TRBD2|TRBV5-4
CASSGGLAGASNTGELFF
TGTGCCAGCAGCGGGGGACTAGCGGGGGCCTCGAACACCGGGGAGCTGTTTTTT
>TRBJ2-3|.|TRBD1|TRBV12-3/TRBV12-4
CASSRDREDTQYF
TGTGCCAGCAGCCGGGACAGGGAAGATACGCAGTATTTT
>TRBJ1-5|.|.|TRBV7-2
CASRPGSGFGQPQHF
TGTGCCAGCAGACCCGGTTCGGGGTTTGGTCAGCCCCAGCATTTT
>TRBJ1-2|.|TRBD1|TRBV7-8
CASSSTWSTGAFGGYTF
TGTGCCAGCAGCTCCACCTGGTCAACAGGGGCCTTTGGTGGCTACACCTTC
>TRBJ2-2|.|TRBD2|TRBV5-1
CASSLALAGGPRELFF
TGCGCCAGCAGCTTGGCCCTAGCGGGGGGGCCGCGGGAGCTGTTTTTT
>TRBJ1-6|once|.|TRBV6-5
CASTLTGRNSPLHF
TGTGCCAGCACCCTGACAGGCCGGAATTCACCCCTCCACTTT
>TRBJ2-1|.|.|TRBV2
CASSYSEQFF
TGTGCCAGCAGTTACAGTGAGCAGTTCTTC
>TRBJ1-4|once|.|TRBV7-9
CAGSLDTSNEKLFF
TGTGCCGGCAGCTTGGACACTTCGAATGAAAAACTGTTTTTT
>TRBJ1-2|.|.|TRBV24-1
CATSDTPGRAGNGYTF
TGTGCCACCAGTGATACCCCCGGCAGGGCCGGTAATGGCTACACCTTC
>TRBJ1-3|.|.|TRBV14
CASSHAGGNTIYF
TGTGCCAGCAGCCACGCCGGTGGAAACACCATATATTTT
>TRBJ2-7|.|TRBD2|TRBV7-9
CASSFTSGGYEQYF
TGTGCCAGCAGCTTCACTAGCGGGGGGTACGAGCAGTACTTC
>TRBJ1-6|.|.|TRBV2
CASRPPTDPGFSPLHF
TGTGCCAGCAGACCTCCGACGGACCCGGGATTTTCACCCCTCCACTTT
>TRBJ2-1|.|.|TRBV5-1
CASSGTGLAGSYNEQFF
TGCGCCAGCAGCGGGACAGGTCTAGCGGGATCCTACAATGAGCAGTTCTTC
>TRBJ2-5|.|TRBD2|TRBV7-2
CASSRTSLSETQYF
TGTGCCAGCAGCCGGACTAGCCTCTCAGAGACCCAGTACTTC
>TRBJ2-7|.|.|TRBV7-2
CASSLVPGSSYEQYF
TGTGCCAGCAGCTTAGTACCCGGGTCCTCCTACGAGCAGTACTTC
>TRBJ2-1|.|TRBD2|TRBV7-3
CASSLTSAEEQFF
TGTGCCAGCAGCTTGACTAGCGCGGAGGAGCAGTTCTTC
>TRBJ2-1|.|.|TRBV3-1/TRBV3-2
CASSQEGRLLDEQFF
TGTGCCAGCAGCCAAGAAGGGAGACTCCTCGATGAGCAGTTCTTC
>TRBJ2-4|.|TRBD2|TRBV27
CASSTLSGSAKNIQYF
TGTGCCAGCAGTACCCTTAGCGGGTCGGCCAAAAACATTCAGTACTTC
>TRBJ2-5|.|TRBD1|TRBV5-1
CASSSYRGETQYF
TGCGCCAGCAGTTCGTACAGGGGGGAGACCCAGTACTTC
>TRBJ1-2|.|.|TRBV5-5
CASSWATDSANYGYTF
TGTGCCAGCAGCTGGGCGACAGACTCCGCTAACTATGGCTACACCTTC